Following are 20 T cell receptor beta chains from one sample sequenced in a study of shared clonotypes between healthy human individuals. Sequencing was performed with immunoSEQ multiplex PCR; in TCRdb, only in-frame clones are kept and a portion is missing. The sample holds about 2.3 million clones, approximately 95% seen once. Sample: naive CD4+ T cells from PBMCs. Regarding subset: CD45RA+ positively selected. Every receptor here comes from a man between 18 and 29 years old in good health. Some clones in this sample may be carry-over from other donors' samples.

This clone appeared a few times. The rearrangement uses TRBV6-1 and TRBJ1-5; D gene uncertain. CDR1 is MNHNS and CDR2 is SASEGT in the germline V gene. The CDR3 extends over 12 amino acids. V was trimmed by 7 bases and J by 5 bases, leaving 9 bases between them. The CDR3 here is CASTGVYQPQHF. In DNA, the CDR3 is TGTGCCAGCACGGGAGTTTATCAGCCCCAGCATTTT.

The V gene is TRBV6-1, the J gene TRBJ2-7; D remains ambiguous. V was pared by 2 bases and J by 1 base, with 9 bases between. The CDR3 length is 14 residues. Germline V gene sequence: CDR1 MNHNS, CDR2 SASEGT. The CDR3 is CASSELLASYEQYF. The CDR3 nucleotides read TGTGCCAGCAGTGAACTTCTGGCTTCCTACGAGCAGTACTTC.

CDR3 coding DNA: TGTGCCAGCAGCAAAGAGGGGACACAATCGACCGGCTATGGCTACACCTTC. As protein: CASSKEGTQSTGYGYTF. V is TRBV21-1 and J is TRBJ1-2; the table assigns TRBD1, which was not confirmed against the DNA. TRBV21-1 constitutes a pseudogene. This CDR3 is built from 17 residues.

This clone was recorded a few times. The chain recombines TRBV29-1 with TRBJ1-1, with 7 nucleotides matching TRBD1. Per the germline V gene, CDR1 is SQVTM and CDR2 is ANQGSEA. Trimming cost V 5 bases and J 3 bases; bases outside gene matches: 3. CDR3 length: 12 residues. The CDR3 coding sequence is TGCAGCGTTACCGGGACAGACACTGAAGCTTTCTTT. It specifies CSVTGTDTEAFF.

V and J are TRBV6-5 and TRBJ2-1; TRBD2 might be the D (6 bases). Germline V lookup: CDR1 MNHEY, CDR2 SVGAGI. This CDR3 has 15 residues. V lost 0 bases, J lost 8 bases, and 14 bases lay in between. CDR3 nucleotide sequence: TGTGCCAGCAGTTACTCGATGCCGGGAGCCGATGAGCAGTTCTTC. Amino acid sequence: CASSYSMPGADEQFF.

As regards this clone: The same CDR3 can be traced to other DNA sequences in this sample. V gene TRBV28 combines with J gene TRBJ1-2; D is uncertain. The CDR3 length is 13 residues. CDR1 and CDR2 from the germline V gene are MDHEN and SYDVKM. V gave up 3 bases and J gave up 3 bases, with 8 bases separating them. The CDR3 DNA reads TGTGCCAGCAGTTTGCCAACCGACTATGGCTACACCTTC. Translated, it gives CASSLPTDYGYTF.

About this clone: Distinct nucleotide sequences in the sample also encode this CDR3. The rearrangement joins TRBV29-1 to TRBJ2-3; D is unclear. V was shortened by 4 bases and J by 3 bases, with 14 bases between the two germline ends. The CDR3 consists of 14 residues. CDR1 is SQVTM and CDR2 is ANQGSEA in the germline V gene. In DNA form, the CDR3 reads TGCAGCGTTGGAAGGGTCCTGTCGACAGATACGCAGTATTTT. Translated: CSVGRVLSTDTQYF.

The chain employs TRBV28 and TRBJ2-7, with 11 positions matching TRBD2. Unmatched junction bases numbered 6, after V lost 5 bases and J lost 6 bases. Germline V lookup: CDR1 MDHEN, CDR2 SYDVKM. This CDR3 spans 14 amino acids. The CDR3 DNA follows: TGTGCCAGCAGTCCGCTGCTAGCGGGAGGCGAGCAGTACTTC. The encoded protein is CASSPLLAGGEQYF.

V is TRBV10-3 and J is TRBJ2-2, with 8 bases aligning to TRBD2. The CDR3 runs 16 residues. The germline V gene encodes CDR1 ENHRY and CDR2 SYGVKD. Trimming removed 2 bases from V and 7 bases from J; junction bases left unmatched: 9. CDR3: CAISERSPAGGGELFF. In DNA, the CDR3 is TGTGCCATCAGTGAGAGATCTCCGGCGGGAGGCGGGGAGCTGTTTTTT.

For this clone: Other nucleotide sequences in the sample specify the same CDR3. The chain recombines TRBV9 with TRBJ2-3; D remains unclear. V was shortened by 2 bases and J by 6 bases, with 10 bases between the two germline ends. CDR3 length: 13 amino acids. Germline V CDR1 and CDR2: SGDLS, YYNGEE. The chain's CDR3 is CASSVVSADTQYF. CDR3 bases: TGTGCCAGCAGCGTTGTATCGGCGGATACGCAGTATTTT.

V and J are TRBV27 and TRBJ2-3; 7 nucleotides line up with TRBD1. V shed 5 bases, J shed 5 bases, and the junction held 13 bases outside the gene matches. From germline, CDR1 is MNHEY and CDR2 SMNVEV (reference sequence). The CDR3 covers 16 residues. DNA of the CDR3: TGTGCCAGCAGTACCTGGGTCCAGGGGGTAGTAGATACGCAGTATTTT. Protein: CASSTWVQGVVDTQYF.

The chain recombines TRBV9 with TRBJ2-1, with 7 bases lining up with TRBD2. The CDR3 extends over 16 amino acids. CDR1 is SGDLS and CDR2 is YYNGEE in the germline V gene. V shed 0 bases and J 0 bases; nucleotides not matched to a gene: 3. Written as DNA, the CDR3 is TGTGCCAGCAGCGTAGAGGGCGGGAGCTCCTACAATGAGCAGTTCTTC. Protein product: CASSVEGGSSYNEQFF.

This sequence joins TRBV6-6 and TRBJ2-1; TRBD2 aligns across 11 bases. This CDR3 has 16 residues. Per germline, CDR1 MNHNY and CDR2 SVGAGI (reference sequence). With V trimmed by 7 bases and J by 7 bases, 12 bases remained unmatched. The CDR3 protein is CASTLVGLAGRNEQFF. In DNA, the CDR3 is TGTGCCAGCACTCTCGTCGGACTAGCGGGCCGTAATGAGCAGTTCTTC.

The chain is built from TRBV28 and TRBJ2-7, with D unresolved. The V and J ends lost 8 bases and 2 bases respectively, with 10 bases between them. The CDR3 length is 12 residues. Germline V gives CDR1 MDHEN, CDR2 SYDVKM. The CDR3 DNA is TGTGCCAGCGAGAGTCTAACCTACGAGCAGTACTTC. Translated: CASESLTYEQYF.

The rearrangement joins TRBV28 to TRBJ1-2; D remains ambiguous. Germline V lookup: CDR1 MDHEN, CDR2 SYDVKM. Trimming removed 1 base at V and 7 bases at J, with 4 bases between. The CDR3 runs 11 residues. CDR3 protein: CASSLSIGYTF. DNA for the CDR3: TGTGCCAGCAGTTTATCGATTGGCTACACCTTC.

This clone appeared a few times. The chain recombines TRBV6-1 with TRBJ1-2, with 7 bases fitting TRBD1. The CDR3 contains 15 residues. Germline trimming cut 7 bases from V and 6 bases from J; bases unmatched to any gene: 14. Looked up from germline, CDR1 is MNHNS and CDR2 is SASEGT. The CDR3, as DNA: TGTGCCAGCACTAGACAAGAAGACAGGGTGGATGGCTACACCTTC. Amino acid sequence: CASTRQEDRVDGYTF.

V usage is TRBV28 and J usage is TRBJ1-1; 9 bases are a match to TRBD1. This CDR3 is built from 17 residues. J was trimmed by 4 bases and V by 4 bases; bases with no gene match: 13. Germline CDR1 and CDR2: MDHEN and SYDVKM. This CDR3 is CASSSRTGADSGTEAFF. The CDR3 bases are TGTGCCAGCAGTTCCCGGACAGGGGCCGATTCCGGCACTGAAGCTTTCTTT.

The genes are TRBV7-3 and TRBJ2-2; 8 bases line up with TRBD1. Trimming at V came to 5 bases and at J to 6 bases, leaving 5 bases not matched to a gene. CDR3 length equals 14 residues. Germline loops: CDR1 SGHTA, CDR2 FQGTGA. The CDR3 coding sequence is TGTGCCAGCAGCCCGACAGGGGCTCCCGGGGAGCTGTTTTTT. The encoded protein is CASSPTGAPGELFF.

The V call is TRBV25-1, the J call TRBJ2-5; the D is unclear. CDR3 length equals 14 residues. Per germline, CDR1 MGHDK and CDR2 SYGVNS. V gave up 2 bases and J gave up 1 base, with 8 bases separating them. The CDR3 nucleotides are TGTGCCAGCAGTGAACCGGGTCCCCAAGAGACCCAGTACTTC. Translation gives CASSEPGPQETQYF.

The rearrangement joins TRBV10-3 to TRBJ2-1, with D perhaps matching TRBD2 (6 bases). CDR1 is ENHRY, CDR2 SYGVKD, per germline. The ends were cut back, 2 bases at V and 9 bases at J, with 11 bases in the middle. The CDR3 consists of 13 residues. CDR3 residues: CAISELSGGEQFF. In DNA, the CDR3 is TGTGCCATCAGTGAGCTGTCCGGGGGTGAGCAGTTCTTC.